This TCR beta chain was recovered during a study of CD8+CD57+ T cells in acquired aplastic anemia. The wider study: Yields of DNA that came from sorted CD4+ and CD8+ cells averaged approximately 3.5 ug.

Profiling that covered TCR beta VDJ and CDR3 relied on genomic DNA as its template. Each CDR3 protein gets one entry after TCRdb re-called the reads with MiXCR. The sample holds about 220,000 distinct CDR3 sequences, around 46% seen once. Study-wide results and caveats: About 29 shared CD8+ CDR3s appeared highly expressed within patients' immunodominant clones.

CDR3 length: 14 amino acids. The V end was cut by 6 bases, the J end by 8 bases, with 17 bases between. Per the germline V gene, CDR1 is DFQATT and CDR2 is SNEGSKA (reference sequence). Regarding this clonotype: Its matching antigen is unknown.

The sequenced patients had an expansion of CD8+CD57+ cells seen by flow cytometry. The TCR originated in a human donor with aplastic anemia. The sequenced sample was sorted CD4+, CD8+, or CD8+CD57+ T cells (not recorded which) from PBMCs. The chain uses TRBV20-1 and TRBJ1-6; no definite D call. The chain's CDR3 is CSATTRTDYSPLHF. Written as DNA, the CDR3 is TGCAGTGCGACGACTCGGACTGATTATTCACCCCTCCACTTT.